The 17 T cell receptor beta chains given below trace back to one sample, sequenced in a study of T cell responses to AZD1222 COVID-19 vaccine (dated by TCRdb to the early 2020s). The library was obtained by the immunoSEQ multiplex PCR assay. TCRdb limited this immuneACCESS table to in-frame rearrangements with V and J called. A share of clones is missing; checked studies link under half to unresolved V genes, and the rest is unexplained. The sample contains approximately 140,000 clones, 89% of them found a single time. More than 2.5% of the sample is held by the ten biggest clonotypes. The sample's time point, from its label and the paper: baseline before first vaccination. The sequencing here drew on peripheral blood, taken on day 0 of AZD1222 vaccination. These receptor sequences come from an adult in good health.

The genes are TRBV6-5 and TRBJ2-1; D is uncertain. CDR3 length equals 16 residues. Germline assignment: CDR1 MNHEY and CDR2 SVGAGI. Trimming removed 0 bases at V and 4 bases at J, with 13 bases between. CDR3 loop: CASSYSPSPPYNEQFF. CDR3 nucleotide sequence: TGTGCCAGCAGTTACTCACCCAGCCCCCCTTACAATGAGCAGTTCTTC.

This clone was seen a few times. The V and J genes are TRBV7-2 and TRBJ2-7; 9 nucleotides align to TRBD2. This CDR3 spans 16 amino acids. With V trimmed by 4 bases and J by 3 bases, 10 bases remained unmatched. The germline V gene has CDR1 SGHTA and CDR2 FQGNSA. CDR3 nucleotide sequence: TGTGCCAGCAGCTCGAATAGCGGGGGTAGAAGCTACGAGCAGTACTTC. Residues: CASSSNSGGRSYEQYF.

The rearrangement links TRBV7-2 to TRBJ1-2, with TRBD1 matching 7 bases. In germline, CDR1 is SGHTA, CDR2 FQGNSA. V shed 3 bases and J 4 bases; nucleotides not matched to a gene: 8. The CDR3 contains 15 residues. CDR3 DNA sequence: TGTGCCAGCAGCTTGCAGCAGGGGGAGGTCTATGGCTACACCTTC. Translation: CASSLQQGEVYGYTF.

The chain employs TRBV14 and TRBJ1-1, with 7 positions matching TRBD1. The CDR3 has 14 residues. Germline V lookup: CDR1 SGHDN, CDR2 FVKESK. Trimming removed 6 bases from V and 5 bases from J; junction bases left unmatched: 9. DNA of the CDR3: TGTGCCAGCAGTCGCGACAGGGTCAGAACTGAAGCTTTCTTT. Its translation is CASSRDRVRTEAFF.

This clone was found a few times. Here the CDR3 reads CASSDGRAGGAGGYTF. CDR3 in DNA: TGTGCCAGCTCAGACGGCCGGGCGGGGGGCGCCGGTGGCTACACCTTC. The chain has TRBV18 and TRBJ1-2; D perhaps matches TRBD1 (6 bases). Per the germline V gene, CDR1 is KGHSH and CDR2 is LQKENI. Between the trimmed V and J ends, which lost 5 bases and 7 bases, there was a span of 23 bases. CDR3 length equals 16 residues. Filled out from reference TRBV18 and TRBJ1-2, the complete variable domain reads NAGVMQNPRHLVRRRGQEARLRCSPMKGHSHVYWYRQLPEEGLKFMVYLQKENIIDESGMPKERFSAEFPKEGPSILRIQQVVRGDSAAYFCASSDGRAGGAGGYTFGSGTRLTVV.

This chain uses TRBV9 with TRBJ1-4; the D is unclear. The CDR3 totals 14 residues. The V end lost 2 bases, the J end lost 3 bases, and 8 bases lay between the germline ends. Germline loops: CDR1 SGDLS, CDR2 YYNGEE. CDR3 region: CASSVGGANEKLFF. The CDR3 nucleotides read TGTGCCAGCAGCGTTGGAGGAGCTAATGAAAAACTGTTTTTT.

The chain carries TRBV7-9 and TRBJ1-2; perhaps TRBD1 as D (5 bases). V lost 1 base to trimming and J lost 4 bases, with 10 bases between them. This CDR3 has 14 residues. Germline CDR1 is SEHNR and CDR2 is FQNEAQ (reference sequence). The CDR3 reads CASSLDRPIYGYTF. The CDR3 region has the DNA TGTGCCAGCAGCTTAGACAGGCCGATCTATGGCTACACCTTC.

V is TRBV7-3 and J is TRBJ1-1, with a tentative D call TRBD1 (6 bases). V lost 0 bases and J lost 8, with 7 bases in between. This CDR3 is 12 amino acids long. CDR1 is SGHTA and CDR2 is FQGTGA in the germline V gene. CDR3 DNA sequence: TGTGCCAGCAGCTTAACGAGGGGGGAAGCTTTCTTT. Encoded protein: CASSLTRGEAFF.

The sample holds a few counts of this clone. Mismatch with germline at one junction end may stem from a read error. The rearrangement links TRBV5-4 to TRBJ2-1, with 8 bases that match TRBD2. Germline CDR1 is SGHNT and CDR2 is YYREEE (reference sequence). The CDR3 consists of 15 residues. CDR3 coding DNA: TGTGCCAGCAGCCTCGGGGGGGCCACCCCCGATGAGCGCCTCTTC. It translates to CASSLGGATPDERLF.

The V and J genes are TRBV18 and TRBJ2-7; tentatively, D is TRBD2 (6 bases). This CDR3 has 13 amino acids. The germline V gene has CDR1 KGHSH and CDR2 LQKENI. Deletions cut 2 bases from V and 11 bases from J, with 16 bases between. For the CDR3, the DNA is TGTGCCAGCTCACCAACCCGGACGGGAGCAGAGTACTTC. It is translated as CASSPTRTGAEYF.

The chain employs TRBV5-8 and TRBJ1-5, with D possibly being TRBD1 (6 bases). There are 18 residues in the CDR3. V lost 4 bases and J 6 bases, leaving 26 bases between the germline ends. CDR1 SGHTS and CDR2 YDEGEE come from the germline V gene. The CDR3 is CASSPPIGGEKLIQPQHF. Written as DNA, the CDR3 is TGTGCCAGCAGCCCCCCAATCGGGGGCGAAAAGTTAATTCAGCCCCAGCATTTT.

The chain recombines TRBV5-5 with TRBJ2-2, with D tentatively TRBD1 (6 bases). Germline CDR1 and CDR2: SGHKS and YYEKEE (reference sequence). The CDR3 consists of 15 residues. V was cut by 4 bases and J by 4 bases, with 14 bases left in between. The CDR3 is CASSTWTAFTGELFF. CDR3 in DNA: TGTGCCAGCAGCACTTGGACAGCCTTCACCGGGGAGCTGTTTTTT.

This clone was seen a single time. J is TRBJ2-3 and V is TRBV12-5; the D gene is possibly TRBD2 (6 bases). Trimming left V 6 bases short and J 6 bases short, with 7 bases between. The CDR3 covers 11 residues. Per germline, CDR1 LGHNT and CDR2 FRNRAP. CDR3 nucleotide sequence: TGTGCTAGTGGCCGGGGGGATACGCAGTATTTT. This gives the protein CASGRGDTQYF.

The chain has TRBV27 and TRBJ2-2; 9 bases are a match to TRBD2. The germline gives CDR1 MNHEY, CDR2 SMNVEV (reference sequence). V was clipped by 4 bases and J by 5 bases; unmatched bases: 5. The CDR3 is 15 residues long. CDR3 in DNA: TGTGCCAGCAGTTCAGCGGGAGGTGGAACCGGGGAGCTGTTTTTT. It codes for CASSSAGGGTGELFF.

The V and J genes are TRBV2 and TRBJ2-1, with D possibly being TRBD2 (6 bases). Trimming cost V 7 bases and J 9 bases, with 13 bases left between them. The CDR3 totals 12 residues. The germline gives CDR1 SNHLY, CDR2 FYNNEI. CDR3 in DNA: TGTGCCAGCACGGAGGGATCAGCTGAGCAGTTCTTC. Amino acids: CASTEGSAEQFF.

The chain links TRBV4-3 to TRBJ1-1; D not certain. Between the trimmed V and J ends, which lost 4 bases and 8 bases, there was a span of 11 bases. The CDR3 is made up of 12 amino acids. The germline CDR1 and CDR2 sequences are LGHNA and YSLEER. The CDR3 is CASSPTGHEAFF. CDR3 DNA sequence: TGCGCCAGCAGCCCAACCGGGCACGAAGCTTTCTTT.

The V and J genes are TRBV7-9 and TRBJ2-2, with unresolved D. The length of the CDR3 is 12 residues. Germline values: CDR1 SEHNR, CDR2 FQNEAQ (reference sequence). The ends were cut back, 4 bases at V and 6 bases at J, with 6 bases in the middle. The chain's CDR3 is CASSYPPGELFF. CDR3 bases: TGTGCCAGCAGCTACCCCCCCGGGGAGCTGTTTTTT.